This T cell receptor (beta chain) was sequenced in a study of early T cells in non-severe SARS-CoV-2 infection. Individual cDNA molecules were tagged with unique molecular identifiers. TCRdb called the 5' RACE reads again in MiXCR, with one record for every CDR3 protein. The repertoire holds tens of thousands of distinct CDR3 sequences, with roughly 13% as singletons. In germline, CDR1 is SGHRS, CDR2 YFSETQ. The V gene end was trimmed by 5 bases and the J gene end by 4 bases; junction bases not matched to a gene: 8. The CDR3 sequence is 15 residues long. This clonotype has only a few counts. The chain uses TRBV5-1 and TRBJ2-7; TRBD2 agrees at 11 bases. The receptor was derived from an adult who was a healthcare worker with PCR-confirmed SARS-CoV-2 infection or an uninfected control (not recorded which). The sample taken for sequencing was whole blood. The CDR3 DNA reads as TGCGCCAGCAGTTGGACTAGCGGGCCCCTTTACGAGCAGTACTTC. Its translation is CASSWTSGPLYEQYF.